This entry lists 18 T cell receptor beta chains sequenced from one sample in a study of PD-L1 blockade in urothelial cancer. Sequencing used immunoSEQ multiplex PCR; TCRdb keeps in-frame clones, though not all of them. Of tens of thousands of clones in the sample, roughly 90% were seen once. This sample comprised PBMCs, obtained around atezolizumab (anti-PD-L1) treatment. Source of these receptors: a man aged 55-75 years with urothelial cancer.

The V call is TRBV7-3, the J call TRBJ2-1, with D perhaps matching TRBD1 (7 bases). The germline V gene encodes CDR1 SGHTA and CDR2 FQGTGA. The V end lost 2 bases, the J end lost 7 bases, and 30 bases lay between the germline ends. The CDR3 runs 20 residues. In DNA form, the CDR3 reads TGTGCCAGCAGCTTACGTCCCCAGGGGGTAGCGGAACAACAAACGAATGAGCAGTTCTTC. Its protein is CASSLRPQGVAEQQTNEQFF.

The rearrangement joins TRBV28 to TRBJ2-7; 7 bases align to TRBD2. The CDR3 totals 11 residues. Germline CDR1 and CDR2: MDHEN and SYDVKM. Trimming removed 6 bases from V and 5 bases from J; junction bases left unmatched: 1. The DNA of the CDR3 is TGTGCCAGCAGAACTAGCGACGAGCAGTACTTC. Encoded protein: CASRTSDEQYF.

The J gene is TRBJ2-1, the V gene TRBV19; D is perhaps TRBD2 (5 bases). Germline CDR1 LNHDA, CDR2 SQIVND (reference sequence). The CDR3 is 12 amino acids. With 5 bases removed from V and 7 bases from J, the gap between germline ends came to 9 bases. In DNA, the CDR3 is TGTGCCAGTAGTCCGACGGGAAATGAGCAGTTCTTC. Its translation: CASSPTGNEQFF. Full variable domain (missing parts from reference TRBV19 and TRBJ2-1): DGGITQSPKYLFRKEGQNVTLSCEQNLNHDAMYWYRQDPGQGLRLIYYSQIVNDFQKGDIAEGYSVSREKKESFPLTVTSAQKNPTAFYLCASSPTGNEQFFGPGTRLTVL.

This chain links TRBV9 with TRBJ2-3, with TRBD2 identical over 13 bases. The CDR3 sequence is 14 residues long. CDR1 and CDR2 from the germline V gene are SGDLS and YYNGEE. After removal of 5 bases from V and 5 bases from J, the junction contained 2 bases not matched to a gene. CDR3 sequence reads: CASRLAGGVDTQYF. CDR3 nucleotides: TGTGCCAGCAGACTAGCGGGGGGGGTAGATACGCAGTATTTT.

The CDR3 reads CASTKGRSPYEQYF. The CDR3 nucleotides are TGTGCCAGCACTAAGGGGCGCAGTCCCTACGAGCAGTACTTC. V and J are TRBV28 and TRBJ2-7; a weak D match, TRBD1 (5 bases). V lost 7 bases and J 2 bases, leaving 15 bases between the germline ends. CDR3 length: 14 amino acids. Germline lookup yields CDR1 MDHEN and CDR2 SYDVKM.

This clone appeared once. This chain uses TRBV2 with TRBJ2-7; TRBD1 might be the D (6 bases). Germline CDR1 is SNHLY and CDR2 is FYNNEI. The V and J ends lost 6 bases and 5 bases respectively, with 14 bases between them. The CDR3 is 13 residues long. The CDR3 DNA reads as TGTGCCAGCAGGAAAGAGAGGGACAACGAGCAGTACTTC. Amino acids: CASRKERDNEQYF.

The rearrangement links TRBV6-5 to TRBJ1-4; the match to TRBD1 covers 10 bases. CDR3 length equals 13 residues. V shed 6 bases and J 8 bases; nucleotides not matched to a gene: 3. Germline CDR1 reads MNHEY; CDR2 reads SVGAGI. In nucleotides, the CDR3 is TGTGCCAGCAGCGTGGACAGGGGGGAAAAACTGTTTTTT. It translates to CASSVDRGEKLFF.

This rearrangement joins TRBV5-4 to TRBJ2-5, with D perhaps matching TRBD1 (6 bases). The CDR3 extends over 15 amino acids. V was pared by 4 bases and J by 0 bases, with 13 bases between. In germline, CDR1 is SGHNT, CDR2 YYREEE (reference sequence). As DNA, the CDR3 is TGTGCCAGCAGCACCGCACAGGGTTACCAAGAGACCCAGTACTTC. This translates into CASSTAQGYQETQYF.

The chain carries TRBV7-8 and TRBJ2-7; TRBD2 agrees at 8 bases. CDR3 length equals 14 residues. J lost 3 bases, V lost 1 base, and 2 bases had no gene match. CDR1 is SGHVS, CDR2 FQNEAQ, per germline. The CDR3 DNA sequence: TGTGCCAGCAGCTTAGAGGGGACTAGCTACGAGCAGTACTTC. Translation gives CASSLEGTSYEQYF.

Only one count was recorded for this clone. The CDR3 DNA sequence: TGTGCCAGCAGCTTCCATACAGGGAGTAGGGCCAATGAGCAGTTCTTC. This translates into CASSFHTGSRANEQFF. This rearrangement joins TRBV5-5 to TRBJ2-1, with D maybe TRBD1 (6 bases). There are 16 residues in the CDR3. The ends were cut back, 2 bases at V and 6 bases at J, with 18 bases in the middle. Germline CDR1 is SGHKS and CDR2 is YYEKEE (reference sequence). Full variable domain (remainder filled in from reference TRBV5-5 and TRBJ2-1): DAGVTQSPTHLIKTRGQQVTLRCSPISGHKSVSWYQQVLGQGPQFIFQYYEKEERGRGNFPDRFSARQFPNYSSELNVNALLLGDSALYLCASSFHTGSRANEQFFGPGTRLTVL.

This clone has a handful of counts. The J gene is TRBJ2-4, the V gene TRBV7-9; 10 bases align to TRBD2. V lost 5 bases and J lost 0; bases outside the gene matches: 13. The CDR3 length is 19 residues. Germline V gene sequence: CDR1 SEHNR, CDR2 FQNEAQ (reference sequence). The CDR3 DNA reads TGTGCCAGCAGCCCACGGGCGACTAGCGGGCCATTAGCCAAAAACATTCAGTACTTC. Translated, it gives CASSPRATSGPLAKNIQYF.

The chain couples TRBV5-1 to TRBJ2-5; the D is unclear. Germline values: CDR1 SGHRS, CDR2 YFSETQ. Trimming pared 4 bases from V and 5 bases from J, leaving 9 bases between. The CDR3 extends over 12 amino acids. CDR3 coding DNA: TGCGCCAGCAGCAAAGAGAGGGAGACCCAGTACTTC. Protein product: CASSKERETQYF. Combining the CDR3 with reference TRBV5-1 and TRBJ2-5 gives the whole variable domain KAGVTQTPRYLIKTRGQQVTLSCSPISGHRSVSWYQQTPGQGLQFLFEYFSETQRNKGNFPGRFSGRQFSNSRSEMNVSTLELGDSALYLCASSKERETQYFGPGTRLLVL.

This clone was picked up one time. The V call is TRBV21-1, the J call TRBJ2-7; the table gives TRBD2 as D, unverified against the DNA. TRBV21-1 is assigned pseudogene status. The CDR3 spans 16 residues. The CDR3 region has the DNA TGTGCCAGCAGCAAAGGGGGGCTAGCGGGAATGGGCGAGCAGTACTTC. Translated, it gives CASSKGGLAGMGEQYF.

The chain links TRBV2 to TRBJ2-6, with no clear D. The CDR3 sequence is 13 residues long. Germline V gene data show CDR1 as SNHLY and CDR2 as FYNNEI. The V end lost 4 bases, the J end lost 1 base, and 2 bases lay between the germline ends. CDR3 nucleotide sequence: TGTGCCAGCAGTGCTTCTGGGGCCAACGTCCTGACTTTC. This translates into CASSASGANVLTF.

The chain has TRBV5-6 and TRBJ2-1; 9 positions match TRBD1. With V trimmed by 3 bases and J by 3 bases, 4 bases remained unmatched. There are 15 residues in the CDR3. Germline lookup yields CDR1 SGHDT and CDR2 YYEEEE. The CDR3 region is CASSWKGQGYNEQFF. DNA of the CDR3: TGTGCCAGCAGCTGGAAGGGACAGGGCTACAATGAGCAGTTCTTC.

A remark on this clone: A junction boundary mismatches the germline segment, possibly from a read error. The V and J genes are TRBV7-2 and TRBJ2-7; 9 bases match TRBD2. The CDR3 has 15 residues. The V gene's germline CDR1 is SGHTA and CDR2 FQGNSA. The CDR3: CASSFAGTSSNEQYF. For the CDR3, the DNA is TGTGCCAGCAGCTTCGCCGGGACTAGCTCCAACGAGCAGTACTTC.

This rearrangement joins TRBV2 to TRBJ2-7; 11 bases match TRBD2. The V gene's germline CDR1 is SNHLY and CDR2 FYNNEI. CDR3 length equals 13 residues. V gave up 7 bases and J gave up 9 bases; unmatched junction bases: 8. CDR3 bases: TGTGCCAGCACTATGCTAGCGGGGGGACCGCAGTACTTC. It is translated as CASTMLAGGPQYF.

The chain uses TRBV5-6 and TRBJ2-4, with D perhaps TRBD2 (6 bases). This CDR3 region has 18 residues. Trimming removed 4 bases at V and 0 bases at J, with 20 bases between. The germline V gene encodes CDR1 SGHDT and CDR2 YYEEEE. Here the CDR3 reads CASSGGTVPRPAKNIQYF. CDR3 nucleotides: TGTGCCAGCAGCGGGGGGACGGTTCCAAGACCAGCCAAAAACATTCAGTACTTC.